These 25 T cell receptor beta chains originate from one sample sequenced in a study of technical replicates of blood from four donors (dated by TCRdb to the late 2010s). Preparation of the library involved the immunoSEQ multiplex PCR assay. What TCRdb holds here is the immuneACCESS table cut down to in-frame rearrangements. Part of the clones is not present; checked against another copy, under half of the missing clones reflect an unresolved V gene, and the others are unexplained. Across this sample there are under 80,000 clones, with about 96% seen only once. Approximately 0.21% of the sample is held by the ten biggest clonotypes. The sample consisted of T cells isolated from PBMCs. The receptors were sampled from a human donor in good health.

The chain combines TRBV6-1 with TRBJ2-7; possibly TRBD2 for D (6 bases). From germline, CDR1 is MNHNS and CDR2 SASEGT. The CDR3 totals 15 residues. The germline V and J ends were trimmed by 4 bases and 0 bases, with 13 bases remaining between them. The CDR3 region is CASSGLALSSYEQYF. In nucleotides, the CDR3 is TGTGCCAGCAGTGGGCTAGCGCTGAGCTCCTACGAGCAGTACTTC.

The genes are TRBV5-6 and TRBJ2-7, with a tentative D call TRBD2 (5 bases). Deletions cut 5 bases from V and 2 bases from J, with 17 bases between. CDR3 length: 15 residues. Germline V lookup: CDR1 SGHDT, CDR2 YYEEEE. CDR3 amino acids: CASSNGLTTAYEQYF. As DNA, the CDR3 is TGTGCCAGCAGTAATGGACTTACTACTGCCTACGAGCAGTACTTC.

The rearrangement joins TRBV27 to TRBJ2-3, with 10 bases lining up with TRBD2. V lost 4 bases and J lost 3; bases outside the gene matches: 7. The CDR3 is made up of 16 amino acids. The V gene's germline CDR1 is MNHEY and CDR2 SMNVEV (reference sequence). CDR3 region: CASSSVAGGWTDTQYF. The CDR3 coding sequence is TGTGCCAGCAGTTCAGTAGCGGGGGGTTGGACAGATACGCAGTATTTT.

This chain joins TRBV4-2 and TRBJ1-4; 8 bases are a match to TRBD1. The J segment lost 6 bases and the V segment lost 9 bases, leaving 9 bases of the junction unmatched. CDR3 length equals 14 residues. Looked up from germline, CDR1 is LGHNA and CDR2 is YNFKEQ. The chain's CDR3 is CASGDRRTDEKLFF. CDR3 DNA sequence: TGTGCCAGTGGGGACAGGAGGACCGATGAAAAACTGTTTTTT.

The chain recombines TRBV7-9 with TRBJ2-1, with a tentative D call TRBD1 (6 bases). Trimming left V 0 bases short and J 3 bases short, with 9 bases between. The CDR3 covers 15 residues. CDR1 is SEHNR and CDR2 is FQNEAQ in the germline V gene (reference sequence). In DNA, the CDR3 is TGTGCCAGCAGCTTAGCACAGGGCGGCTACAATGAGCAGTTCTTC. It encodes CASSLAQGGYNEQFF. The whole variable domain, remainder taken from reference TRBV7-9 and TRBJ2-1, is DTGVSQNPRHKITKRGQNVTFRCDPISEHNRLYWYRQTLGQGPEFLTYFQNEAQLEKSRLLSDRFSAERPKGSFSTLEIQRTEQGDSAMYLCASSLAQGGYNEQFFGPGTRLTVL.

Comment on this clone: This sample includes further DNA sequences coding for the same CDR3. The chain links TRBV18 to TRBJ1-1; D remains unclear. This CDR3 region has 12 residues. Germline CDR1 KGHSH, CDR2 LQKENI. V lost 3 bases, J lost 5 bases, and 7 bases lay in between. The CDR3 loop is CASSPRRTEAFF. For the CDR3, the DNA is TGTGCCAGCTCACCCCGCCGGACTGAAGCTTTCTTT.

V usage is TRBV7-9 and J usage is TRBJ2-7, with TRBD1 matching 8 bases. The germline gives CDR1 SEHNR, CDR2 FQNEAQ (reference sequence). Germline trimming cut 5 bases from V and 2 bases from J; bases unmatched to any gene: 5. This CDR3 contains 14 residues. The CDR3 bases are TGTGCCAGCAGCCCCGGACAGGGAACCTACGAGCAGTACTTC. Its protein is CASSPGQGTYEQYF.

CDR3 DNA sequence: TGTGCCAGCAGCTTAAGGGGGACTAGCGGGAGAATTCCACCCGAGCAGTACTTC. Translated: CASSLRGTSGRIPPEQYF. V usage is TRBV7-9 and J usage is TRBJ2-7; 14 bases map to TRBD2. Germline assignment: CDR1 SEHNR and CDR2 FQNEAQ (reference sequence). V gave up 2 bases and J gave up 6 bases; unmatched junction bases: 12. CDR3 length: 18 amino acids.

The chain carries TRBV7-9 and TRBJ2-2; D ambiguous. Trimming left V 2 bases short and J 0 bases short, with 7 bases between. Germline lookup yields CDR1 SEHNR and CDR2 FQNEAQ (reference sequence). The CDR3 runs to 15 residues. The DNA for the CDR3 is TGTGCCAGCAGCTTACAGGAAACGAACACCGGGGAGCTGTTTTTT. Translating gives CASSLQETNTGELFF.

This chain connects TRBV4-2 to TRBJ2-5; 16 bases fit TRBD2. The CDR3 is 15 amino acids. V trimming: 5 bases; J trimming: 3 bases; junction bases outside the gene matches: 0. Germline CDR1 and CDR2: LGHNA and YNFKEQ. The CDR3 DNA follows: TGTGCCAGCAGCGGGACTAGCGGGAGGGAAGAGACCCAGTACTTC. Translated, it gives CASSGTSGREETQYF.

The chain employs TRBV7-9 and TRBJ1-4; 8 positions agree with TRBD1. The CDR3 length is 14 residues. V gave up 6 bases and J gave up 8 bases; unmatched junction bases: 8. The germline V gene has CDR1 SEHNR and CDR2 FQNEAQ (reference sequence). The CDR3 nucleotides read TGTGCCAGCAGTTCGGGACAGGCAAGGGAAAAACTGTTTTTT. Its translation is CASSSGQAREKLFF.

The rearrangement joins TRBV9 to TRBJ2-7; 9 bases match TRBD1. The CDR3 extends over 15 amino acids. V dropped 4 bases and J dropped 2; count of bases not matched to a gene: 7. CDR1 and CDR2 from the germline V gene are SGDLS and YYNGEE. The CDR3 bases are TGTGCCAGCAGCCCGGGACAGGGAAGGCCCTACGAGCAGTACTTC. Its translation: CASSPGQGRPYEQYF.

The CDR3 reads CASSQQGKGTEAFF. CDR3 bases: TGTGCCAGCAGTCAACAGGGGAAGGGGACTGAAGCTTTCTTT. The chain links TRBV25-1 to TRBJ1-1, with 7 positions matching TRBD1. Germline values: CDR1 MGHDK, CDR2 SYGVNS. The CDR3 sequence is 14 residues long. Unmatched junction bases numbered 8, after V lost 5 bases and J lost 5 bases.

The rearrangement uses TRBV27 and TRBJ1-1; possibly TRBD1 for D (5 bases). CDR3 length: 11 amino acids. The V end lost 6 bases, the J end lost 4 bases, and 6 bases lay between the germline ends. Germline assignment: CDR1 MNHEY and CDR2 SMNVEV (reference sequence). The CDR3 region is CASSQGTEAFF. In DNA, the CDR3 is TGTGCCAGCAGCCAGGGCACTGAAGCTTTCTTT.

The gene calls are TRBV6-6 and TRBJ1-1; no definite D call. The CDR3 has 13 amino acids. CDR1 is MNHNY and CDR2 is SVGAGI in the germline V gene (reference sequence). V lost 5 bases to trimming and J lost 4 bases, with 11 bases between them. CDR3 in DNA: TGTGCCAGCAGTCCTAGGTTTGGCACTGAAGCTTTCTTT. Protein sequence: CASSPRFGTEAFF.

V is TRBV6-1 and J is TRBJ1-2; D might be TRBD1 (5 bases). This CDR3 contains 14 residues. Germline lookup yields CDR1 MNHNS and CDR2 SASEGT. Trimming removed 2 bases at V and 8 bases at J, with 15 bases between. CDR3 DNA: TGTGCCAGCAGTGAAATTGAGGGGAGGAAAGGCTACACCTTC. This sequence encodes CASSEIEGRKGYTF.

CDR3 nucleotide sequence: TGTGCCAGCAGTGAAGGGGCACTAGCGGGGGGGTTCTACGAGCAGTACTTC. It yields the protein CASSEGALAGGFYEQYF. The chain carries TRBV2 and TRBJ2-7, with 13 bases identical to TRBD2. Germline V gene data show CDR1 as SNHLY and CDR2 as FYNNEI. This CDR3 has 17 amino acids. J lost 3 bases, V lost 1 base, and 6 bases had no gene match. Supplemented by reference TRBV2 and TRBJ2-7, the full variable domain reads EPEVTQTPSHQVTQMGQEVILRCVPISNHLYFYWYRQILGQKVEFLVSFYNNEISEKSEIFDDQFSVERPDGSNFTLKIRSTKLEDSAMYFCASSEGALAGGFYEQYFGPGTRLTVT.

V is TRBV15 and J is TRBJ1-4; 7 bases are shared with TRBD1. This CDR3 comprises 18 residues. V dropped 1 base and J dropped 8; count of bases not matched to a gene: 16. Per germline, CDR1 LNHNV and CDR2 YYDKDF (reference sequence). The DNA of the CDR3 is TGTGCCACCAGCAGAGCTGTATTGCGTAGACAGGGTGAAGAAAAACTGTTTTTT. This sequence encodes CATSRAVLRRQGEEKLFF. Drawing the rest from reference TRBV15 and TRBJ1-4, the complete variable domain is DAMVIQNPRYQVTQFGKPVTLSCSQTLNHNVMYWYQQKSSQAPKLLFHYYDKDFNNEADTPDNFQSRRPNTSFCFLDIRSPGLGDTAMYLCATSRAVLRRQGEEKLFFGSGTQLSVL.

A single count supports this clone. An end of the junction does not agree with germline; a read error may underlie this. V usage is TRBV29-1 and J usage is TRBJ2-7; possibly TRBD2 for D (6 bases). CDR3 size: 14 residues. Germline V gene data show CDR1 as SQVTM and CDR2 as ANQGSEA. The CDR3 bases are TGCAGCGTGGAAGCCGGGACTGACTCCTACGAGCAGTACTTC. Encoded protein: CSVEAGTDSYEQYF.

This chain links TRBV15 with TRBJ1-5, with TRBD1 matching 10 bases. The CDR3 contains 13 residues. CDR1 LNHNV and CDR2 YYDKDF come from the germline V gene (reference sequence). V dropped 5 bases and J dropped 5; count of bases not matched to a gene: 0. CDR3 region: CATSGQGDQPQHF. In DNA, the CDR3 is TGTGCCACCAGCGGACAGGGGGATCAGCCCCAGCATTTT.

CDR3 sequence (DNA): TGTGCCAGTAGTATCACCTCGACAGGGGTGACCTACGAGCAGTACTTC. Protein product: CASSITSTGVTYEQYF. The V call is TRBV19, the J call TRBJ2-7; 8 bases align to TRBD1. This CDR3 region has 16 residues. Germline CDR1 reads LNHDA; CDR2 reads SQIVND (reference sequence). V lost 3 bases, J lost 2 bases, and 9 bases stayed unmatched.

Regarding this clone: The junction does not match germline at one end; this may be a read error. The chain recombines TRBV7-7 with TRBJ2-1; weak D call: TRBD2 (6 bases). CDR1 is SSHAT and CDR2 is FNYEAQ in the germline V gene (reference sequence). The CDR3 consists of 16 residues. The CDR3 nucleotides are TGTGCTAGCAGCCCCTTACTTAGCGGCCCCTACAATGAGCAGTTCTTC. Its translation: CASSPLLSGPYNEQFF.

The CDR3 loop reads CASSPTKELQGLETQYF. The CDR3 DNA sequence: TGTGCCAGCTCACCTACGAAAGAGCTACAGGGATTGGAGACCCAGTACTTC. The chain links TRBV18 to TRBJ2-5; possibly TRBD1 for D (6 bases). V lost 3 bases to trimming and J lost 5 bases, with 22 bases between them. Germline-derived CDR1 and CDR2 are KGHSH and LQKENI. The CDR3 runs to 17 residues.

The V gene is TRBV10-3, the J gene TRBJ1-3, with a tentative D call TRBD1 (6 bases). Germline V gene data show CDR1 as ENHRY and CDR2 as SYGVKD. The CDR3 extends over 15 amino acids. V lost 6 bases and J lost 2, with 14 bases in between. The CDR3 region has the DNA TGTGCCATCAGGGAACAGGGCCTCGCTGGAAACACCATATATTTT. As protein: CAIREQGLAGNTIYF.

The CDR3 region has the DNA TGTGCCAGCAGCTTTGGGGGGTTGATCGGGGAGCTGTTTTTT. It yields the protein CASSFGGLIGELFF. The chain couples TRBV7-9 to TRBJ2-2, with D possibly TRBD2 on 6 matching bases. CDR3 length equals 14 residues. V was cut by 3 bases and J by 7 bases, with 12 bases left in between. Germline assignment: CDR1 SEHNR and CDR2 FQNEAQ (reference sequence).